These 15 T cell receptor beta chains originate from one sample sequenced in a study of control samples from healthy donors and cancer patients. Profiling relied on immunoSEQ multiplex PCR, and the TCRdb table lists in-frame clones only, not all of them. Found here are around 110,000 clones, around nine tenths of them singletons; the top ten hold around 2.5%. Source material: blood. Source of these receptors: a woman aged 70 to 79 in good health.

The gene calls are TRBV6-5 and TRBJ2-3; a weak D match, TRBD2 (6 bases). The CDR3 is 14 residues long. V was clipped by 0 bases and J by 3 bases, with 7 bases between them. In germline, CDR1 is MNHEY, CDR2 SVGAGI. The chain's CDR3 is CASSYSLATDTQYF. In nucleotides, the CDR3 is TGTGCCAGCAGTTACTCTCTAGCGACAGATACGCAGTATTTT.

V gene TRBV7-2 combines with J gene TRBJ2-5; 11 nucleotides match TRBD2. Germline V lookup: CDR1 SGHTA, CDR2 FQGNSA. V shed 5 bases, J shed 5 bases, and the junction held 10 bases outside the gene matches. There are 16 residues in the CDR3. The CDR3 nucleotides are TGTGCCAGCAGCCACGTAGCGGGGGGGCATAGGGAGACCCAGTACTTC. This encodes CASSHVAGGHRETQYF. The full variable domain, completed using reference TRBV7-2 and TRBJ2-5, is GAGVSQSPSNKVTEKGKDVELRCDPISGHTALYWYRQSLGQGLEFLIYFQGNSAPDKSGLPSDRFSAERTGGSVSTLTIQRTQQEDSAVYLCASSHVAGGHRETQYFGPGTRLLVL.

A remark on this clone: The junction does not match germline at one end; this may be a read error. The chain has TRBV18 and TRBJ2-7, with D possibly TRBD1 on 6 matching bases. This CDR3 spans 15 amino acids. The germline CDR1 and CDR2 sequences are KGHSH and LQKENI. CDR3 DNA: TGTGCCAGCTCGCCACAACCGGGACAAGCCTACGAGCAGTACTTC. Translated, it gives CASSPQPGQAYEQYF.

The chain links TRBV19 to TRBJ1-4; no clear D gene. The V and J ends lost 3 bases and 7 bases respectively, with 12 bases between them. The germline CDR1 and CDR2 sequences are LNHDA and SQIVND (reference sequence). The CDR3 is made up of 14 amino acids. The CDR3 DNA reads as TGTGCCAGTAGTATTCGAGATCTCGGTGAAAAACTGTTTTTT. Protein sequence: CASSIRDLGEKLFF.

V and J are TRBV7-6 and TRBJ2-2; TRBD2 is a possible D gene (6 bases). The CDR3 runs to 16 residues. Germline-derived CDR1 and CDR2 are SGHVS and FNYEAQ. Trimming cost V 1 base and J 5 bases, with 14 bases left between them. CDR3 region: CASSLVGLTRTGELFF. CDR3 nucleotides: TGTGCCAGCAGCTTAGTCGGACTAACACGGACCGGGGAGCTGTTTTTT.

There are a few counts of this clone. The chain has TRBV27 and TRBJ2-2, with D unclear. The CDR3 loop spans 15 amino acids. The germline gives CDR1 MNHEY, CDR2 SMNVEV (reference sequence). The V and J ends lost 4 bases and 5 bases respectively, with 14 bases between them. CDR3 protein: CASSSGPETTGELFF. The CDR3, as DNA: TGTGCCAGCAGTTCCGGGCCGGAAACTACCGGGGAGCTGTTTTTT.

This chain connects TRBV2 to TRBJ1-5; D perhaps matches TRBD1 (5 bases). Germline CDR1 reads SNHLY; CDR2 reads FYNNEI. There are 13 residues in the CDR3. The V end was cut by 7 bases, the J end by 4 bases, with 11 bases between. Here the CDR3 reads CASKSGQNQPQHF. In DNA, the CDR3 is TGTGCCAGCAAATCAGGACAAAATCAGCCCCAGCATTTT.

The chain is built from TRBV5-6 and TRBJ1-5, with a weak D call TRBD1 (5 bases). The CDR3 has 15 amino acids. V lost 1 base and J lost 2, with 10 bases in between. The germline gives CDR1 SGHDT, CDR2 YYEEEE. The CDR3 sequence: CASSLSQEGNQPQHF. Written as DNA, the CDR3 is TGTGCCAGCAGCTTGTCACAGGAGGGCAATCAGCCCCAGCATTTT.

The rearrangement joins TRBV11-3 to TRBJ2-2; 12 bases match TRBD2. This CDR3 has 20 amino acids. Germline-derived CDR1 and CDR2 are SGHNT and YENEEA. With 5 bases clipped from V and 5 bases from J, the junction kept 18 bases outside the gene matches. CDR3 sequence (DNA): TGTGCCAGCAGCGTATCCCCCCTAGCGGGGGGGGCTCCGGGTACCGGGGAGCTGTTTTTT. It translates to CASSVSPLAGGAPGTGELFF. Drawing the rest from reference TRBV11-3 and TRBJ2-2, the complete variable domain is EAGVVQSPRYKIIEKKQPVAFWCNPISGHNTLYWYLQNLGQGPELLIRYENEEAVDDSQLPKDRFSAERLKGVDSTLKIQPAELGDSAVYLCASSVSPLAGGAPGTGELFFGEGSRLTVL.

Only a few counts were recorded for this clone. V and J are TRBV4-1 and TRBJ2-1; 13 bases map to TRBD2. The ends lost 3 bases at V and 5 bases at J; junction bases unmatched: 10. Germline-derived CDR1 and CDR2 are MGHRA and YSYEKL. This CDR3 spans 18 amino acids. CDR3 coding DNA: TGCGCCAGCAGCCAGGGATTGGCCGGGACTAGCGGGGACAATGAGCAGTTCTTC. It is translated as CASSQGLAGTSGDNEQFF.

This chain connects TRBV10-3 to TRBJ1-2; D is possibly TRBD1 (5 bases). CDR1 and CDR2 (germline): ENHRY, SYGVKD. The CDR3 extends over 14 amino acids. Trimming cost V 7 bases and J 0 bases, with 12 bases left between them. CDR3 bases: TGTGCCATCAATAGGGGTGGAGCTAACTATGGCTACACCTTC. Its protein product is CAINRGGANYGYTF.

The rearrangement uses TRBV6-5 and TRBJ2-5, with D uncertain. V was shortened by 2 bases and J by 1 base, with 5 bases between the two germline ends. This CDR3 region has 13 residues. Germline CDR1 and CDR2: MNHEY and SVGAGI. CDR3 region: CASSYPGQETQYF. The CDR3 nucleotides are TGTGCCAGCAGTTACCCTGGCCAAGAGACCCAGTACTTC.

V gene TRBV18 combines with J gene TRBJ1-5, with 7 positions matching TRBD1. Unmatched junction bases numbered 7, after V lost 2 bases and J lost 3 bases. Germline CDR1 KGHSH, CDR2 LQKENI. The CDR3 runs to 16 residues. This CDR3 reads CASSPGATGTNQPQHF. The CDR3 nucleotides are TGTGCCAGCTCACCAGGGGCGACAGGGACCAATCAGCCCCAGCATTTT. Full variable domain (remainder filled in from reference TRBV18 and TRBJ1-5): NAGVMQNPRHLVRRRGQEARLRCSPMKGHSHVYWYRQLPEEGLKFMVYLQKENIIDESGMPKERFSAEFPKEGPSILRIQQVVRGDSAAYFCASSPGATGTNQPQHFGDGTRLSIL.

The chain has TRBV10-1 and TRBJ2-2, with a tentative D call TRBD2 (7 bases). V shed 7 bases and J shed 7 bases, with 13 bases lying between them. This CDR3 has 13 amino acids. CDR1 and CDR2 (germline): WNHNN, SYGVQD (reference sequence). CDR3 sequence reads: CASKGGSGGELFF. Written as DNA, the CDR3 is TGCGCCAGCAAGGGGGGGTCTGGCGGGGAGCTGTTTTTT.

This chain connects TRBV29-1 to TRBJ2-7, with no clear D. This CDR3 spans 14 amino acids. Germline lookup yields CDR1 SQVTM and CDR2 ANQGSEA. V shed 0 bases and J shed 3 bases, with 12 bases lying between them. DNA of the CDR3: TGCAGCGTTGAAGATCCCTGGAGAAACTACGAGCAGTACTTC. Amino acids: CSVEDPWRNYEQYF.